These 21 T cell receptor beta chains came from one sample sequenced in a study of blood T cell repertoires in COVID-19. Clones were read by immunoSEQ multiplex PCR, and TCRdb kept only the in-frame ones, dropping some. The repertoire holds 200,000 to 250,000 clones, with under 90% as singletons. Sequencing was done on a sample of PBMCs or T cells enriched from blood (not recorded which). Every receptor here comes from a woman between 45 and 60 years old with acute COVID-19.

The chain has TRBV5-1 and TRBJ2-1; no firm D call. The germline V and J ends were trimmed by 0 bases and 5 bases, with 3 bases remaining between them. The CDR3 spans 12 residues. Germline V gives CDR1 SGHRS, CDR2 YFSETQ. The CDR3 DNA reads TGCGCCAGCAGCTTGGCTAACAATGAGCAGTTCTTC. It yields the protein CASSLANNEQFF.

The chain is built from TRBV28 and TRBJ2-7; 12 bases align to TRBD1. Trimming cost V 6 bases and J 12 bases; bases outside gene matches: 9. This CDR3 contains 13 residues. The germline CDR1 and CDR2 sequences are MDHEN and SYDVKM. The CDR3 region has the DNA TGTGCCAGCAGCCTGAACCGGGACAGGGGGCGGTACTTC. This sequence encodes CASSLNRDRGRYF. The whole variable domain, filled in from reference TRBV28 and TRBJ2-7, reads DVKVTQSSRYLVKRTGEKVFLECVQDMDHENMFWYRQDPGLGLRLIYFSYDVKMKEKGDIPEGYSVSREKKERFSLILESASTNQTSMYLCASSLNRDRGRYFGPGTRLTVT.

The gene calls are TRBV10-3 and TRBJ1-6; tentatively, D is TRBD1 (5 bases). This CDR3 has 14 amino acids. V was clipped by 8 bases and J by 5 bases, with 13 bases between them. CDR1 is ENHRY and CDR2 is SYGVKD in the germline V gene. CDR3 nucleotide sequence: TGTGCCATCCGTCGGGGGGGGGATAATTCACCCCTCCACTTT. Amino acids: CAIRRGGDNSPLHF.

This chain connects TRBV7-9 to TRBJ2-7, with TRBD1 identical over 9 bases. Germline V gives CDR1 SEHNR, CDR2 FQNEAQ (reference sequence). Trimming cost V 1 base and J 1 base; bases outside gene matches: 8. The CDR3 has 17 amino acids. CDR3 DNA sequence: TGTGCCAGCAGCTTAGTGGGTAGAGGACAGGGGTCCTACGAGCAGTACTTC. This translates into CASSLVGRGQGSYEQYF.

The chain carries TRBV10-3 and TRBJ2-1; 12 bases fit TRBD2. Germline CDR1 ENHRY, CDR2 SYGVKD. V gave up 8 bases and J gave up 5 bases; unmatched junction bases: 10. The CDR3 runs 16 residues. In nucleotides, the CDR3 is TGTGCCATCGGGCTAGCGGGGGGGCCTCGGGACAATGAGCAGTTCTTC. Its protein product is CAIGLAGGPRDNEQFF.

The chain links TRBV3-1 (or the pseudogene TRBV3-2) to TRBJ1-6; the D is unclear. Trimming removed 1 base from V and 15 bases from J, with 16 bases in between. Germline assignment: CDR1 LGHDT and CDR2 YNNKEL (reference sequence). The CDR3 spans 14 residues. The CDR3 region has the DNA TGTGCCAGCAGCCAAGGGAGTCCTAACTCTCTCCTCCACTTT. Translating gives CASSQGSPNSLLHF.

The CDR3 nucleotides are TGTGCCAGCAGCTTTGACACTCAGCCCCAGCATTTT. The encoded protein is CASSFDTQPQHF. The chain employs TRBV5-4 and TRBJ1-5; D remains unclear. The germline V gene encodes CDR1 SGHNT and CDR2 YYREEE (reference sequence). Trimming left V 2 bases short and J 6 bases short, with 6 bases between. There are 12 residues in the CDR3.

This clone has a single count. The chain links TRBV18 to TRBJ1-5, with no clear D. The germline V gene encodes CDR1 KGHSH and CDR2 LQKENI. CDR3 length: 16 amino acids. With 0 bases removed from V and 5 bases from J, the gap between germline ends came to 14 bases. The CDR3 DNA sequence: TGTGCCAGCTCACCACCGGGAGGGATGGGGTATCAGCCCCAGCATTTT. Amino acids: CASSPPGGMGYQPQHF.

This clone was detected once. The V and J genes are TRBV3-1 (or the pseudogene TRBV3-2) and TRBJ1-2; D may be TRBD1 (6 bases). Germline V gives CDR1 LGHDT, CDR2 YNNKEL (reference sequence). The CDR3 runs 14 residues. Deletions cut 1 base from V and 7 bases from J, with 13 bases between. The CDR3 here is CASSQGNRARGYTF. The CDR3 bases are TGTGCCAGCAGCCAAGGGAACAGGGCGCGTGGCTACACCTTC.

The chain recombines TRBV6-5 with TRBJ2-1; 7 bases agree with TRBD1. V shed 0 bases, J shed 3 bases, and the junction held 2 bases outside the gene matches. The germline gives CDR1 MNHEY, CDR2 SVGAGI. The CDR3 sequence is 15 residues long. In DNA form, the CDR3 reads TGTGCCAGCAGTTACTCAGGGGGCTACTACAATGAGCAGTTCTTC. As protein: CASSYSGGYYNEQFF.

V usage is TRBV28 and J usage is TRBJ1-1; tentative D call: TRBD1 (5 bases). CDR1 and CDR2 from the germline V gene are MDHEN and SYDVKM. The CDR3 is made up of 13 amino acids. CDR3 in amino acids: CATKNTGNTEAFF. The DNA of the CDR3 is TGTGCGACGAAAAACACAGGGAACACTGAAGCTTTCTTT. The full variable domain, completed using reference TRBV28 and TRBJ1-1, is DVKVTQSSRYLVKRTGEKVFLECVQDMDHENMFWYRQDPGLGLRLIYFSYDVKMKEKGDIPEGYSVSREKKERFSLILESASTNQTSMYLCATKNTGNTEAFFGQGTRLTVV.

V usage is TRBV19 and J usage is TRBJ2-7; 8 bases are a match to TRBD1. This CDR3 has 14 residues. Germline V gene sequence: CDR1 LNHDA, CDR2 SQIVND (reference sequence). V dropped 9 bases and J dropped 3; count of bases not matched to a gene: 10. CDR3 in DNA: TGTGCCAGCTCCCGGACAGGGAGAAACTACGAGCAGTACTTC. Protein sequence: CASSRTGRNYEQYF.

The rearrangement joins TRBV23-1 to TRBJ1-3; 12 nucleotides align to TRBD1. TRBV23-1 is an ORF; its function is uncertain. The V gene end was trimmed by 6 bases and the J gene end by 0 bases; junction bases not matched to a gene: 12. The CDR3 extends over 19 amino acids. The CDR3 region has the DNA TGCGCCAGCAGCTCCCAGACGGGACAGGGGGCTCCCTCTGGAAACACCATATATTTT. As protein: CASSSQTGQGAPSGNTIYF.

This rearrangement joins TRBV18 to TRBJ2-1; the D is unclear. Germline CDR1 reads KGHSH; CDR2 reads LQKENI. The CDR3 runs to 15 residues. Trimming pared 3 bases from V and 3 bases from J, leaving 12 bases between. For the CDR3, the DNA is TGTGCCAGCTCACCCCCAATTAGGAGCTACAATGAGCAGTTCTTC. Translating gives CASSPPIRSYNEQFF.

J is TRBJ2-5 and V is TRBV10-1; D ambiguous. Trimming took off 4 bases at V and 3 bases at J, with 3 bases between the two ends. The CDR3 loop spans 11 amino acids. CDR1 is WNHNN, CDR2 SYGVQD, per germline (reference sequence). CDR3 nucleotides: TGCGCCAGCAGTGTTAAAGAGACCCAGTACTTC. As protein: CASSVKETQYF.

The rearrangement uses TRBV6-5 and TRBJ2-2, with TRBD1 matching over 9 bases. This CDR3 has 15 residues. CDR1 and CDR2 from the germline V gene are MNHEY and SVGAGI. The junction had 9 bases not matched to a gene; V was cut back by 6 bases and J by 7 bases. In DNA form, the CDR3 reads TGTGCCAGCAGCCGTAACAGGGGGCTTAGCGGGGAGCTGTTTTTT. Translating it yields CASSRNRGLSGELFF.

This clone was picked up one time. The CDR3 protein is CASSLYSGSTDTQYF. The DNA for the CDR3 is TGTGCCAGCAGCTTATATAGCGGGAGCACAGATACGCAGTATTTT. The chain carries TRBV7-8 and TRBJ2-3, with 7 bases identical to TRBD2. The CDR3 consists of 15 residues. The germline V gene has CDR1 SGHVS and CDR2 FQNEAQ. V was clipped by 2 bases and J by 0 bases; unmatched bases: 2.

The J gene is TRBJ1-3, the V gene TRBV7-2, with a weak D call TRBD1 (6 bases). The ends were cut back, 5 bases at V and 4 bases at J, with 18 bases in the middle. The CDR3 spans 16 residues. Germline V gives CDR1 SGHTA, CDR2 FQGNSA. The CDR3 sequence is CASSVNRVVSGNTIYF. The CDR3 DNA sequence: TGTGCCAGCAGCGTCAACAGGGTAGTCTCCGGAAACACCATATATTTT.

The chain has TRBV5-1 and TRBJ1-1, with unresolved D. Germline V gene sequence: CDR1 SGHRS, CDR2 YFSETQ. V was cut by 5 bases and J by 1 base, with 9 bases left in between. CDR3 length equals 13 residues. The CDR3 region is CASRGYENTEAFF. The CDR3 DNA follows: TGCGCCAGCAGGGGCTATGAGAACACTGAAGCTTTCTTT.

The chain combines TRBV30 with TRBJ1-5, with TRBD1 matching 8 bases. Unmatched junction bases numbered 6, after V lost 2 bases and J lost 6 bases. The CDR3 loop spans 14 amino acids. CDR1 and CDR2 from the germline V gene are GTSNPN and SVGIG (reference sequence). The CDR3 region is CAWSFGQGSQPQHF. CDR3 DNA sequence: TGTGCCTGGAGTTTCGGACAGGGCAGTCAGCCCCAGCATTTT.

The CDR3 DNA sequence: TGTGCCAGCTCCGTACAGGGACCCAATCAGTACTTC. Its translation: CASSVQGPNQYF. The chain recombines TRBV28 with TRBJ2-7; maybe TRBD1 (6 bases). CDR3 size: 12 residues. Germline loops: CDR1 MDHEN, CDR2 SYDVKM. Trimming removed 8 bases from V and 10 bases from J, with 18 bases in between.